These 30 T cell receptor beta chains originate from one sample sequenced in a study of T cells in Graves' hyperthyroidism and ophthalmopathy. TCR beta CDR3 regions were amplified from RNA. Using the HTBI primer set, a first-round RT-PCR was run on the TCR CDR3. TCRdb ran MiXCR on the multiplex PCR reads and lists one entry per CDR3 protein. The profile covers fewer than 500,000 distinct CDR3 sequences, with approximately 14% appearing a single time and about 13% taken by the ten largest. Material: blood. The receptors come from a man aged 18-30 years with Graves' ophthalmopathy.

In the case of this clonotype: A read error may produce the germline difference seen at one junction end. The chain combines TRBV13 with TRBJ2-7; TRBD2 agrees at 9 bases. The germline V gene encodes CDR1 PRHDT and CDR2 FYEKMQ (reference sequence). The CDR3 length is 14 residues. The CDR3 here is CASGPSGASYEQYF. The CDR3 region has the DNA TGCGCCAGCGGTCCTAGCGGGGCCTCCTACGAGCAGTACTTC.

In its sample, this clonotype was seen a few times. V is TRBV6-4 and J is TRBJ2-2; tentative D call: TRBD2 (5 bases). CDR1 and CDR2 from the germline V gene are MRHNA and SNTAGT. The CDR3 is 14 residues long. Trimming took off 0 bases at V and 6 bases at J, with 8 bases between the two ends. Here the CDR3 DNA reads TGTGCCAGCAGTGACTCATGGGGAGCCGGGGAGCTGTTTTTT. Translating it yields CASSDSWGAGELFF.

The rearrangement links TRBV27 to TRBJ2-1; 8 bases line up with TRBD2. V lost 3 bases and J lost 8; bases outside the gene matches: 9. CDR1 is MNHEY, CDR2 SMNVEV, per germline (reference sequence). The CDR3 spans 15 residues. The CDR3 sequence is CASSLTGLVFDEQFF. Here the CDR3 DNA reads TGTGCCAGCAGTTTGACGGGACTAGTTTTCGATGAGCAGTTCTTC.

This clonotype has more than one count but fewer than ten. CDR3 region: CASSMGGPLGNEQFF. The CDR3 nucleotides read TGTGCCAGCAGTATGGGGGGACCTTTGGGCAATGAGCAGTTCTTC. The V and J genes are TRBV6-1 and TRBJ2-1; D might be TRBD2 (6 bases). V was pared by 5 bases and J by 6 bases, with 17 bases between. Germline CDR1 and CDR2: MNHNS and SASEGT. CDR3 length equals 15 residues.

Ten or more counts support this clonotype. This sequence joins TRBV10-2 and TRBJ1-4, with 7 positions matching TRBD1. Trimming took 10 bases from V and 10 from J; bases not matched to a gene: 18. The length of the CDR3 is 15 residues. Looked up from germline, CDR1 is WSHSY and CDR2 is SAAADI. The CDR3 DNA reads TGCGCCACCGCCGGACAGGACAGTGCGGTTGGAAAACTGTTTTTT. This codes for CATAGQDSAVGKLFF.

In this sample, this clonotype turned up many times. The chain couples TRBV11-2 to TRBJ2-2; TRBD1 or TRBD2 may be the D gene (5 bases each). Trimming took 5 bases from V and 1 from J, leaving 8 bases between them. CDR3 length equals 14 residues. Per the germline V gene, CDR1 is SGHAT and CDR2 is FQNNGV. CDR3 nucleotide sequence: TGTGCCAGCAGCGGGACGGTGAACACCGGGGAGCTGTTTTTT. Translated, it gives CASSGTVNTGELFF.

The table lists this clonotype with a few counts. J is TRBJ2-3 and V is TRBV27, with a tentative D call TRBD1 (6 bases). Germline loops: CDR1 MNHEY, CDR2 SMNVEV (reference sequence). The CDR3 is made up of 13 amino acids. V was pared by 6 bases and J by 4 bases, with 11 bases between. DNA for the CDR3: TGTGCCAGCAGACAGGGTTGGGCAGATACGCAGTATTTT. This translates into CASRQGWADTQYF.

This clonotype was counted many times. V gene TRBV20-1 combines with J gene TRBJ1-5; 8 bases agree with TRBD1. J lost 2 bases, V lost 7 bases, and 4 bases had no gene match. CDR3 length: 13 residues. Per germline, CDR1 DFQATT and CDR2 SNEGSKA (reference sequence). The CDR3 DNA reads as TGCAGTGGACAGGGGCATGGCAATCAGCCCCAGCATTTT. This gives the protein CSGQGHGNQPQHF.

This clonotype was counted a few times. Just one base apart from a much larger clone, this may be a read error. The chain employs TRBV6-1 and TRBJ1-5, with D unresolved. Germline CDR1 is MNHNS and CDR2 is SASEGT. Trimming stripped 4 bases from V and 6 bases from J, with 13 bases between. The CDR3 totals 14 residues. The DNA for the CDR3 is TGTGCCAGCAGTGCTCATGGAGGAAGTCAGCCCCAGCATTTT. Its protein product is CASSAHGGSQPQHF.

This clonotype was seen at least ten times. The chain uses TRBV6-1 and TRBJ2-7; 7 bases match TRBD1. The germline V gene has CDR1 MNHNS and CDR2 SASEGT. V trimming: 5 bases; J trimming: 1 base; junction bases outside the gene matches: 5. The CDR3 length is 14 residues. The chain's CDR3 is CASSYWTGSYEQYF. The CDR3 DNA reads TGTGCCAGCAGTTATTGGACAGGATCCTACGAGCAGTACTTC.

On this clonotype: Mismatch with germline at one junction end may stem from a read error. The chain carries TRBV10-1 and TRBJ2-5, with TRBD1 as a possible D gene (5 bases). This CDR3 region has 15 residues. Germline V lookup: CDR1 WNHNN, CDR2 SYGVQD (reference sequence). This chain's CDR3 is CTSSDGAATQETQYF. DNA of the CDR3: TGCACCAGCAGTGATGGGGCAGCCACCCAAGAGACCCAGTACTTC.

This clonotype was picked up many times. The rearrangement links TRBV7-3 to TRBJ2-1; 8 bases align to TRBD2. V trimming: 3 bases; J trimming: 3 bases; junction bases outside the gene matches: 4. CDR3 length: 15 amino acids. Germline values: CDR1 SGHTA, CDR2 FQGTGA. The CDR3: CASSLGLGGYNEQFF. In DNA form, the CDR3 reads TGTGCCAGCAGCTTGGGACTAGGGGGCTACAATGAGCAGTTCTTC.

The chain is built from TRBV12-3 or TRBV12-4 and TRBJ2-1; possibly TRBD2 for D (5 bases). This CDR3 is built from 12 residues. Deletions cut 6 bases from V and 9 bases from J, with 12 bases between. CDR3 amino acids: CASRDLNSEQFF. The DNA for the CDR3 is TGTGCCAGCAGGGACTTGAACAGTGAGCAGTTCTTC.

The V gene is TRBV20-1, the J gene TRBJ2-5, with D unresolved. Trimming removed 7 bases at V and 2 bases at J, with 20 bases between. CDR1 is DFQATT and CDR2 is SNEGSKA in the germline V gene (reference sequence). This CDR3 has 15 amino acids. The CDR3 nucleotides are TGCAGTGTCCGATCCCTGGAGCTTCGGCAAGAGACCCAGTACTTC. Residues: CSVRSLELRQETQYF.

This clonotype occurred many times. This chain uses TRBV15 with TRBJ1-5, with TRBD1 matching over 8 bases. CDR1 LNHNV and CDR2 YYDKDF come from the germline V gene (reference sequence). This CDR3 has 15 residues. J was trimmed by 5 bases and V by 1 base; bases with no gene match: 4. The CDR3 sequence is CATSRVHRGDQPQHF. In DNA, the CDR3 is TGTGCCACCAGCAGAGTGCACAGGGGGGATCAGCCCCAGCATTTT.

This clonotype was observed many times. The chain combines TRBV6-1 with TRBJ1-1; tentative D call: TRBD1 (5 bases). Germline V CDR1 and CDR2: MNHNS, SASEGT. V was pared by 5 bases and J by 6 bases, with 19 bases between. The CDR3 length is 15 residues. CDR3 sequence (DNA): TGTGCCAGCAGTTACACCGGACAAACGCTCGCTGAAGCTTTCTTT. Protein sequence: CASSYTGQTLAEAFF.

This chain connects TRBV18 to TRBJ2-3; D unclear. This CDR3 has 14 residues. V was shortened by 6 bases and J by 2 bases, with 12 bases between the two germline ends. The germline CDR1 and CDR2 sequences are KGHSH and LQKENI. The CDR3 reads CASSLGKNTDTQYF. CDR3 sequence (DNA): TGTGCCAGCTCCCTTGGAAAAAACACAGATACGCAGTATTTT. The full variable domain, its missing parts supplied by reference TRBV18 and TRBJ2-3, is NAGVMQNPRHLVRRRGQEARLRCSPMKGHSHVYWYRQLPEEGLKFMVYLQKENIIDESGMPKERFSAEFPKEGPSILRIQQVVRGDSAAYFCASSLGKNTDTQYFGPGTRLTVL.

There are many counts of this clonotype. The genes are TRBV20-1 and TRBJ2-7; the D gene could be TRBD1 or TRBD2 (5 bases each). Germline loops: CDR1 DFQATT, CDR2 SNEGSKA (reference sequence). CDR3 length: 13 residues. Trimming took off 7 bases at V and 3 bases at J, with 16 bases between the two ends. CDR3 in amino acids: CSVAGTANYEQYF. CDR3 sequence (DNA): TGCAGTGTTGCCGGGACGGCCAACTACGAGCAGTACTTC.

This clonotype was seen more than once but under ten times. The V call is TRBV6-1, the J call TRBJ2-7; 8 nucleotides agree with TRBD2. The ends lost 11 bases at V and 0 bases at J; junction bases unmatched: 9. This CDR3 spans 14 amino acids. Germline-derived CDR1 and CDR2 are MNHNS and SASEGT. The CDR3 here is CASRGGRLSYEQYF. In nucleotides, the CDR3 is TGTGCCTCCAGGGGCGGGAGGCTCTCCTACGAGCAGTACTTC.

The CDR3 sequence: CSAALPAGDNEQFF. CDR3 DNA: TGCAGTGCCGCCCTGCCAGCGGGGGATAATGAGCAGTTCTTC. The chain joins TRBV20-1 to TRBJ2-1; 8 bases are a match to TRBD2. The CDR3 totals 14 residues. Trimming took 6 bases from V and 7 from J; bases not matched to a gene: 11. Germline V gene sequence: CDR1 DFQATT, CDR2 SNEGSKA (reference sequence).

The chain uses TRBV30 and TRBJ2-2, with a tentative D call TRBD1 (6 bases). Trimming cost V 2 bases and J 6 bases, with 7 bases left between them. The CDR3 contains 12 residues. Germline CDR1 reads GTSNPN; CDR2 reads SVGIG (reference sequence). CDR3 DNA: TGTGCCTGGAGTACAGGGCCCGGGGAGCTGTTTTTT. It is translated as CAWSTGPGELFF.

Ten or more counts support this clonotype. The chain uses TRBV6-1 and TRBJ2-7, with TRBD1 identical over 10 bases. The germline gives CDR1 MNHNS, CDR2 SASEGT. This CDR3 contains 19 residues. Trimming cost V 5 bases and J 5 bases; bases outside gene matches: 21. CDR3 in DNA: TGTGCCAGCAGTTACAAAGTCAACTTTATGCGACAGGGGGCTGACGAGCAGTACTTC. It translates to CASSYKVNFMRQGADEQYF.

This clonotype was picked up a small number of times. The chain uses TRBV7-2 and TRBJ1-1, with a weak D call TRBD1 (6 bases). CDR1 and CDR2 from the germline V gene are SGHTA and FQGNSA. The CDR3 runs 14 residues. V was shortened by 5 bases and J by 8 bases, with 18 bases between the two germline ends. CDR3 bases: TGTGCCAGCAGCCTATTAGTAGGGGGGTCAGAAGCTTTCTTT. The encoded protein is CASSLLVGGSEAFF.

The table lists this clonotype with many counts. V gene TRBV12-3 or TRBV12-4 combines with J gene TRBJ1-5; 8 bases agree with TRBD1. The CDR3 length is 15 residues. With V trimmed by 5 bases and J by 8 bases, 11 bases remained unmatched. The CDR3 bases are TGTGCCAGCAGTCCCGGACAGGGTTCGTTGAAGCCCCAGCATTTT. Encoded protein: CASSPGQGSLKPQHF.

The chain is built from TRBV19 and TRBJ1-5; 10 positions agree with TRBD1. The CDR3 consists of 14 residues. The V gene end was trimmed by 7 bases and the J gene end by 5 bases; junction bases not matched to a gene: 5. Per the germline V gene, CDR1 is LNHDA and CDR2 is SQIVND (reference sequence). CDR3 coding DNA: TGTGCCAGTAAGACAGGGGGCCTTCATCAGCCCCAGCATTTT. This encodes CASKTGGLHQPQHF.

This clonotype was seen only a few times. V gene TRBV6-6 combines with J gene TRBJ2-7; D gene uncertain. CDR1 and CDR2 from the germline V gene are MNHNY and SVGAGI (reference sequence). Trimming took 0 bases from V and 6 from J, leaving 12 bases between them. The CDR3 contains 14 residues. In DNA form, the CDR3 reads TGTGCCAGCAGTTACTCCCCGGACGAGGCCGAGCAGTACTTC. This gives the protein CASSYSPDEAEQYF.

In its sample, this clonotype was seen many times. The chain couples TRBV2 to TRBJ2-5; TRBD1 aligns across 8 bases. The trim removed 8 bases at V and 1 base at J, leaving 6 bases unmatched. Germline V gene data show CDR1 as SNHLY and CDR2 as FYNNEI. The CDR3 runs 14 residues. The DNA for the CDR3 is TGTGCCAGCCAACAGGGGGTGATCCAAGAGACCCAGTACTTC. It codes for CASQQGVIQETQYF. Drawing the rest from reference TRBV2 and TRBJ2-5, the complete variable domain is EPEVTQTPSHQVTQMGQEVILRCVPISNHLYFYWYRQILGQKVEFLVSFYNNEISEKSEIFDDQFSVERPDGSNFTLKIRSTKLEDSAMYFCASQQGVIQETQYFGPGTRLLVL.

This clonotype occurred a few times. The chain has TRBV9 and TRBJ1-3, with D perhaps TRBD1 (5 bases). V was trimmed by 0 bases and J by 0 bases, leaving 13 bases between them. Germline CDR1 and CDR2: SGDLS and YYNGEE. The CDR3 contains 17 residues. The CDR3 DNA follows: TGTGCCAGCAGCGTAGGGTATAGGGACCTCTCTGGAAACACCATATATTTT. Its protein is CASSVGYRDLSGNTIYF.

This chain joins TRBV5-1 and TRBJ1-1, with D unresolved. This CDR3 has 13 residues. The germline CDR1 and CDR2 sequences are SGHRS and YFSETQ. V lost 4 bases and J lost 6, with 13 bases in between. The CDR3 DNA sequence: TGCGCCAGCAGCATGGTCGACGGCTCTGAAGCTTTCTTT. This encodes CASSMVDGSEAFF.

This clonotype was counted between two and nine times. This chain links TRBV19 with TRBJ1-5; weak D call: TRBD1 (5 bases). Trimming shortened V by 11 bases and J by 0 bases, and 8 bases separated the two germline ends. The germline CDR1 and CDR2 sequences are LNHDA and SQIVND (reference sequence). The CDR3 spans 12 residues. DNA of the CDR3: TGTGCCGGGGGGGATAGCAATCAGCCCCAGCATTTT. Encoded protein: CAGGDSNQPQHF. Variable domain in full (rest from reference TRBV19 and TRBJ1-5): DGGITQSPKYLFRKEGQNVTLSCEQNLNHDAMYWYRQDPGQGLRLIYYSQIVNDFQKGDIAEGYSVSREKKESFPLTVTSAQKNPTAFYLCAGGDSNQPQHFGDGTRLSIL.